This entry lists 7 T cell receptor beta chains sequenced from one sample in a study of blood T cells in healthy people across ages. Through a sample-barcoded 5' primer and a J-beta primer mix, a second PCR was run for roughly 6 to 12 cycles. TCRdb re-called the 5' RACE reads with MiXCR, one entry per CDR3 protein. Seen here are about a million distinct CDR3 sequences, about 51% observed once, and the top ten hold about 21%. Sample: blood. The receptors stem from an older woman in good health.

The V gene is TRBV3-1, the J gene TRBJ2-5; the match to TRBD2 covers 7 bases. The end of the DNA is better explained by TRBJ2-7, so the J call may be wrong. The length of the CDR3 is 16 residues. In germline, CDR1 is LGHDT, CDR2 YNNKEL (reference sequence). CDR3: CASSQDGGSSTYEQYF. The DNA of the CDR3 is TGTGCCAGCAGCCAAGACGGGGGGAGTAGTACCTACGAGCAGTACTTC.

A few counts support this clonotype. The CDR3 sequence: CASRTEAGPTFFYNEQFF. The CDR3 bases are TGTGCCAGCAGGACAGAAGCGGGCCCCACATTCTTCTACAATGAGCAGTTCTTC. The chain recombines TRBV27 with TRBJ2-1, with a possible D match to TRBD2 (6 bases). V lost 6 bases to trimming and J lost 3 bases, with 24 bases between them. Germline V gene lookup returns CDR1 MNHEY and CDR2 SMNVEV (reference sequence). The CDR3 totals 18 residues.

V usage is TRBV20-1 and J usage is TRBJ2-3; 9 bases line up with TRBD1. V gave up 5 bases and J gave up 5 bases; unmatched junction bases: 8. Germline-derived CDR1 and CDR2 are DFQATT and SNEGSKA (reference sequence). The CDR3 is 14 amino acids. DNA for the CDR3: TGCAGTGCTGGGTTTACAGGGGGCGAAGATACGCAGTATTTT. It yields the protein CSAGFTGGEDTQYF.

This chain joins TRBV4-3 and TRBJ2-7; 8 nucleotides agree with TRBD1. The germline V gene encodes CDR1 LGHNA and CDR2 YSLEER. V dropped 0 bases and J dropped 3; count of bases not matched to a gene: 10. The CDR3 consists of 17 residues. The CDR3 spells CASSQEFSAGGYYEQYF. CDR3 DNA sequence: TGCGCCAGCAGCCAAGAATTTTCGGCAGGGGGCTACTACGAGCAGTACTTC.

The chain carries TRBV20-1 and TRBJ2-7; 13 bases are shared with TRBD2. This CDR3 is 16 amino acids long. The germline V gene has CDR1 DFQATT and CDR2 SNEGSKA (reference sequence). V lost 1 base to trimming and J lost 5 bases; unmatched junction nucleotides: 8. CDR3 coding DNA: TGCAGTGCTAGAGGCCGTACTAGCGGGAGGGCCGACGAGCAGTACTTC. Protein: CSARGRTSGRADEQYF.

J is TRBJ2-5 and V is TRBV6-2 or TRBV6-3, with TRBD1 matching over 7 bases. The CDR3 runs 14 residues. Germline-derived CDR1 and CDR2 are MNHEY and SVGEGT. J was trimmed by 12 bases and V by 6 bases; bases with no gene match: 16. The CDR3 reads CASSVDPRTGLEYF. The CDR3 DNA reads TGTGCCAGCAGCGTCGATCCCCGGACAGGCCTGGAGTACTTC.

The chain combines TRBV20-1 with TRBJ2-7; D perhaps matches TRBD1 (8 bases). The germline V gene encodes CDR1 DFQATT and CDR2 SNEGSKA (reference sequence). CDR3 length: 15 amino acids. The V gene lost 5 bases and the J gene lost 0 bases, with 17 bases spanning the gap. CDR3 in DNA: TGCAGTGCTTCGGGGGGACAGGAGGGCTCCTACGAGCAGTACTTC. It translates to CSASGGQEGSYEQYF.